The clone carrying this T cell receptor beta chain appeared a few times. Its antigen is as yet unknown. With 1 base removed from V and 9 bases from J, the gap between germline ends came to 16 bases. Germline V gives CDR1 SEHNR, CDR2 FQNEAQ (reference sequence). This CDR3 region has 15 residues. This specimen comes from a study of post-analysis software for immune sequencing data. Across the study: In terms of disease course, relapsing-remitting, secondary progressive and progressive-relapsing multiple sclerosis were included. Study findings and constraints: Multiple sclerosis was associated with a significant reduction in normalized Chao1 diversity relative to controls. Several TRBV segments were more frequent in patients than controls; TRBV5-6, TRBV5-1 and TRBV20-1 belonged to this group.

The library was made from cDNA and included unique molecular identifiers. Yield was 500,000 to 600,000 cDNA molecules from roughly 0.93 to 9.6 million T cells. TCRdb processed the PCR reads anew with MiXCR; each CDR3 protein has one entry. The data show roughly 650,000 distinct CDR3 sequences, 55% to 70% seen once. This clonotype was obtained from a girl aged 2 to 9 with multiple sclerosis. Input material: blood. V usage is TRBV7-9 and J usage is TRBJ2-1, with D possibly TRBD2 on 5 matching bases. The CDR3 nucleotides read TGTGCCAGCAGCTTAGGGGGAGCACCTTGGGGTGAGCAGTTCTTC. Protein product: CASSLGGAPWGEQFF.